This passage covers 18 T cell receptor beta chains from one sample sequenced in a study of radiotherapy plus CTLA-4 blockade in lung cancer. Libraries were prepared by immunoSEQ multiplex PCR; TCRdb keeps only in-frame clonotypes and omits some of them. The sample lists 80,000 to 100,000 clones, around 88% seen once, with approximately 4.9% in the top ten. Sequenced here: peripheral blood, sampled from a patient treated with radiotherapy plus ipilimumab. The receptors stem from a human donor with non-small cell lung cancer that progressed on radiotherapy plus ipilimumab.

The rearrangement links TRBV9 to TRBJ2-1, with 9 bases matching TRBD1. With 5 bases clipped from V and 4 bases from J, the junction kept 13 bases outside the gene matches. The CDR3 is made up of 17 amino acids. The germline V gene encodes CDR1 SGDLS and CDR2 YYNGEE. CDR3 sequence (DNA): TGTGCCAGCAGGTCCGGCGGGGACAGGGAAGAATACAATGAGCAGTTCTTC. Protein: CASRSGGDREEYNEQFF.

The chain has TRBV5-6 and TRBJ1-1, with D hard to call. In germline, CDR1 is SGHDT, CDR2 YYEEEE. The CDR3 runs 13 residues. The ends were cut back, 3 bases at V and 0 bases at J, with 6 bases in the middle. For the CDR3, the DNA is TGTGCCAGCAGCTCGACATTGAACACTGAAGCTTTCTTT. This translates into CASSSTLNTEAFF.

The genes are TRBV19 and TRBJ2-5; 9 nucleotides agree with TRBD1. CDR1 and CDR2 from the germline V gene are LNHDA and SQIVND (reference sequence). The V gene end was trimmed by 5 bases and the J gene end by 5 bases; junction bases not matched to a gene: 9. This CDR3 region has 15 residues. The CDR3 DNA reads as TGTGCCAGTAGTTCCGGGACAGGGAGGCAGGAGACCCAGTACTTC. It encodes CASSSGTGRQETQYF.

The CDR3 DNA follows: TGTGCCAGCAGTTTAGCGGCTGCCTACAATGAGCAGTTCTTC. Translated: CASSLAAAYNEQFF. The rearrangement uses TRBV27 and TRBJ2-1, with no clear D. Deletions cut 2 bases from V and 2 bases from J, with 7 bases between. The CDR3 runs 14 residues. Germline V gene sequence: CDR1 MNHEY, CDR2 SMNVEV (reference sequence).

The chain joins TRBV6-1 to TRBJ1-2; 8 bases align to TRBD1. The CDR3 covers 15 residues. Trimming at V came to 6 bases and at J to 4 bases, leaving 10 bases not matched to a gene. Germline CDR1 reads MNHNS; CDR2 reads SASEGT. The CDR3 DNA reads as TGTGCCAGCAGCGAACAGGGGGGAGACTTCTATGGCTACACCTTC. Encoded protein: CASSEQGGDFYGYTF.

The chain has TRBV30 and TRBJ2-1, with D perhaps matching TRBD2 (7 bases). CDR1 GTSNPN and CDR2 SVGIG come from the germline V gene (reference sequence). This CDR3 comprises 13 residues. V was clipped by 4 bases and J by 3 bases, with 10 bases between them. CDR3 bases: TGTGCCTGGAAGGGGGAGGGCTACAATGAGCAGTTCTTC. Its translation: CAWKGEGYNEQFF.

The J gene is TRBJ2-5, the V gene TRBV5-1, with D uncertain. V was shortened by 3 bases and J by 1 base, with 16 bases between the two germline ends. The CDR3 totals 16 residues. Germline loops: CDR1 SGHRS, CDR2 YFSETQ. CDR3 sequence: CASSSSVGSFQETQYF. DNA for the CDR3: TGCGCCAGCAGCTCCTCCGTCGGGTCTTTCCAAGAGACCCAGTACTTC.

The gene calls are TRBV25-1 and TRBJ2-2; D not certain. V shed 1 base and J shed 6 bases, with 6 bases lying between them. CDR3 length: 13 amino acids. Germline CDR1 is MGHDK and CDR2 is SYGVNS. The CDR3 DNA reads TGTGCCAGCAGTGAATTTGGGCCCGGGGAGCTGTTTTTT. Residues: CASSEFGPGELFF.

This clone has just one count. The chain combines TRBV5-1 with TRBJ2-2; tentative D call: TRBD2 (6 bases). Between the trimmed V and J ends, which lost 5 bases and 2 bases, there was a span of 7 bases. The CDR3 consists of 13 residues. Germline values: CDR1 SGHRS, CDR2 YFSETQ. The CDR3 region is CASRRGNTGELFF. CDR3 DNA sequence: TGCGCCAGCAGGCGGGGAAACACCGGGGAGCTGTTTTTT.

This clone was picked up one time. The V call is TRBV6-1, the J call TRBJ1-1; 10 bases map to TRBD1. Losses at the gene ends were 6 bases for V and 10 bases for J; bases not matched to a gene: 8. The CDR3 is made up of 13 amino acids. Germline V lookup: CDR1 MNHNS, CDR2 SASEGT. CDR3 nucleotides: TGTGCCAGCAGGGGGACAGGGGACGGGGCAGCTTTCTTT. Translation: CASRGTGDGAAFF.

The chain couples TRBV27 to TRBJ2-4; TRBD1 is a possible D gene (6 bases). In germline, CDR1 is MNHEY, CDR2 SMNVEV (reference sequence). There are 15 residues in the CDR3. V lost 4 bases to trimming and J lost 0 bases, with 10 bases between them. CDR3 DNA sequence: TGTGCCAGCAGTTCCGGACAGTTAGCCAAAAACATTCAGTACTTC. Its translation is CASSSGQLAKNIQYF.

This clone was detected a few times. CDR3 amino acids: CASSFSGTNTGELFF. As DNA, the CDR3 is TGCGCCAGCAGCTTCAGCGGGACCAACACCGGGGAGCTGTTTTTT. V gene TRBV5-1 combines with J gene TRBJ2-2; 7 nucleotides match TRBD2. Germline CDR1 SGHRS, CDR2 YFSETQ. This CDR3 has 15 amino acids. V shed 2 bases, J shed 2 bases, and the junction held 3 bases outside the gene matches.

The chain recombines TRBV6-1 with TRBJ1-2; no clear D gene. Germline CDR1 is MNHNS and CDR2 is SASEGT. V shed 7 bases and J shed 2 bases, with 17 bases lying between them. The CDR3 has 15 residues. In nucleotides, the CDR3 is TGTGCCAGCATCCCCCCAAGGGCAGCCAACTATGGCTACACCTTC. It specifies CASIPPRAANYGYTF.

The chain uses TRBV11-2 and TRBJ2-1; 8 nucleotides line up with TRBD2. From germline, CDR1 is SGHAT and CDR2 FQNNGV. The CDR3 totals 14 residues. With V trimmed by 5 bases and J by 4 bases, 4 bases remained unmatched. The CDR3, as DNA: TGTGCCAGCAGCGCCGGGACTAGATACAATGAGCAGTTCTTC. Amino acid sequence: CASSAGTRYNEQFF.

Note on this clone: The junction does not match germline at one end; this may be a read error. The chain combines TRBV2 with TRBJ1-1; D is unresolved. This CDR3 spans 12 amino acids. Germline V lookup: CDR1 SNHLY, CDR2 FYNNEI. Here the CDR3 reads CASREGTVQAFF. The CDR3 DNA reads TGTGCCAGCAGGGAAGGAACAGTTCAAGCTTTCTTT.

The chain employs TRBV25-1 and TRBJ2-2; 8 positions agree with TRBD1. The CDR3 consists of 14 residues. The V gene's germline CDR1 is MGHDK and CDR2 SYGVNS. V lost 6 bases, J lost 3 bases, and 3 bases stayed unmatched. The CDR3 protein is CASRVTGDTGELFF. DNA of the CDR3: TGTGCCAGCAGAGTGACAGGGGACACCGGGGAGCTGTTTTTT.

The chain employs TRBV9 and TRBJ2-1; possibly TRBD1 for D (6 bases). V dropped 0 bases and J dropped 4 bases, with 17 bases sitting between them. The CDR3 totals 17 residues. Per the germline V gene, CDR1 is SGDLS and CDR2 is YYNGEE. The CDR3 nucleotides are TGTGCCAGCAGCGTAGCTACAGGAAAGGGGGTTTACAATGAGCAGTTCTTC. It specifies CASSVATGKGVYNEQFF.

This clone was picked up a small number of times. V usage is TRBV14 and J usage is TRBJ2-2; D call uncertain. The CDR3 sequence is 14 residues long. Germline lookup yields CDR1 SGHDN and CDR2 FVKESK. The V end was cut by 6 bases, the J end by 5 bases, with 13 bases between. The DNA for the CDR3 is TGTGCCAGCAGTTTATTGGTGTATACCGGGGAGCTGTTTTTT. It specifies CASSLLVYTGELFF.